This T cell receptor (beta chain) was recorded in a study of cytomegalovirus exposure and HLA in healthy donors. PCR employed 60 Vbeta and 13 Jbeta primers. TCRdb's table, derived via immunoSEQ multiplex PCR, lists solely in-frame clones and lacks some. The data contain 150,000 to 200,000 clones, 60% to 85% of them seen just once; the ten biggest clones take up 5.5% to 7.5%. Comment on this clone: Its antigen is not identified.

The CDR3 is 15 amino acids. J gave up 5 bases and V 5 bases, and 3 bases lay outside the gene matches. Germline V gene lookup returns CDR1 LNHDA and CDR2 SQIVND (reference sequence). Study-level results: Associated with cytomegalovirus, according to the listing, were around 160 TCR beta chains.

The V gene is TRBV19, the J gene TRBJ2-1; 13 bases fit TRBD2. The TCR originated in a woman between 40 and 55 years old in good health and CMV-seropositive. The material sequenced was PBMCs. CDR3 coding DNA: TGTGCCAGTAGTGATGGGACTAGCGGGGACAATGAGCAGTTCTTC. Encoded protein: CASSDGTSGDNEQFF. Drawing the rest from reference TRBV19 and TRBJ2-1, the complete variable domain is DGGITQSPKYLFRKEGQNVTLSCEQNLNHDAMYWYRQDPGQGLRLIYYSQIVNDFQKGDIAEGYSVSREKKESFPLTVTSAQKNPTAFYLCASSDGTSGDNEQFFGPGTRLTVL.